This TCR beta chain was retrieved from a study of T cell changes during pregnancy in multiple sclerosis. Generated by immunoSEQ multiplex PCR, the TCRdb table keeps only in-frame clones and is missing some. The sample includes more than 55,000 clones, 75% to 90% of them seen just once. With 7 bases removed from V and 0 bases from J, the gap between germline ends came to 13 bases. CDR3 length: 16 amino acids. CDR1 and CDR2 from the germline V gene are MDHEN and SYDVKM. The clonotype was recovered from a female donor with multiple sclerosis, enrolled in a pregnancy study. This sample comprised peripheral blood, obtained after pregnancy. The V call is TRBV28, the J call TRBJ1-6; D unresolved. The CDR3 spells CASTQSVASYNSPLHF. The CDR3 DNA sequence: TGTGCCAGCACCCAGTCCGTGGCCTCCTATAATTCACCCCTCCACTTT.